This TCR beta chain is drawn from a study of blood T cell repertoires in COVID-19. Source study methods: Amplification from reference gene primers served as the basis for estimated nucleated cell counts. The repertoire was sequenced with immunoSEQ multiplex PCR; TCRdb's copy has only in-frame clones and lacks some. V and J calls and clone size are given by that table; D and trimming were obtained from the DNA. The sample comprises 250,000 to 300,000 clones, 80% to 90% of which are singletons, and approximately 12% rests with the top ten. In Seattle, patients joined the study during active infection and were tracked longitudinally. The CDR3 has 16 amino acids. Germline CDR1 is SGHRS and CDR2 is YFSETQ. With 1 base removed from V and 2 bases from J, the gap between germline ends came to 16 bases.

The receptor was derived from a woman aged 30 to 39 with COVID-19, enrolled during active disease. Input material: peripheral blood. The rearrangement links TRBV5-1 to TRBJ2-7; weak D call: TRBD1 (6 bases). CDR3 residues: CASSLLSGTSAYEQYF. The CDR3, as DNA: TGCGCCAGCAGCTTGTTATCCGGGACATCGGCCTACGAGCAGTACTTC.